The source of this T cell receptor beta chain is a study of T cell repertoires in cytomegalovirus infection. About the study: From public TCR beta signatures came an indication of both CMV infection and matching HLA type.

A single record per CDR3 protein comes from TCRdb applying MiXCR to the reads. The sample holds approximately 910,000 distinct CDR3 sequences; around 31% are singletons and the top ten take roughly 13%. As regards this clonotype: Its antigen is currently unknown.

General study findings and limits: Summed frequency of public TCR beta families distinguished CMV carriers with the relevant HLA.

The J segment lost 3 bases and the V segment lost 5 bases, leaving 8 bases of the junction unmatched. There are 16 residues in the CDR3. Germline values: CDR1 SGHNT, CDR2 YENEEA. The source of this sequence is a human donor in good health (CMV status not recorded). Some clones in this sample may be carry-over from other donors' samples. The input for sequencing was cultured CD8+ T cells from PBMCs, taken from culture after CMV antigen stimulation. This chain uses TRBV11-3 with TRBJ1-5, with 9 positions matching TRBD1. This CDR3 reads CASSLRGQGPNQPQHF. The CDR3 DNA sequence: TGTGCCAGCAGCCTAAGGGGACAGGGCCCCAATCAGCCCCAGCATTTT.